This T cell receptor (beta chain) was identified during a study of T cell repertoires in cytomegalovirus infection. This clonotype was seen many times. The CDR3 runs 14 residues. Germline lookup yields CDR1 MDHEN and CDR2 SYDVKM. V was trimmed by 6 bases and J by 1 base, leaving 9 bases between them. Each CDR3 protein gets one entry after TCRdb re-called the reads with MiXCR. The profile shows approximately 500,000 distinct CDR3 sequences, more than 15% of them singletons. The sample comprised CD8+ T cells from PBMCs. This clonotype was obtained from a human donor in good health (CMV status not recorded). Some clones in this sample may be carry-over from other donors' samples. V usage is TRBV28 and J usage is TRBJ2-2, with D perhaps TRBD1 (6 bases). The CDR3 spells CASSSDRNTGELFF. CDR3 nucleotides: TGTGCCAGCAGCTCGGACAGGAACACCGGGGAGCTGTTTTTT.